A single sample gave rise to the 10 T cell receptor beta chains below, sequenced in a study of T cells in localized non-small cell lung cancer. Method: immunoSEQ multiplex PCR; TCRdb's copy keeps in-frame clones and lacks some. The table has tens of thousands of clones, approximately 84% seen once; the top ten hold approximately 13%. The sample consisted of peripheral blood, taken before any cancer treatment. The receptors derive from a female donor of 60 years or more with stage I lung adenocarcinoma.

V is TRBV7-9 and J is TRBJ2-7, with D hard to call. CDR3 length: 15 residues. Trimming took off 5 bases at V and 0 bases at J, with 14 bases between the two ends. Germline CDR1 SEHNR, CDR2 FQNEAQ (reference sequence). CDR3 amino acids: CASSPRSGSSYEQYF. CDR3 coding DNA: TGTGCCAGCAGCCCCCGAAGTGGCAGCTCCTACGAGCAGTACTTC.

This chain joins TRBV6-1 and TRBJ1-3, with TRBD1 as a possible D gene (5 bases). The CDR3 runs to 15 residues. Per the germline V gene, CDR1 is MNHNS and CDR2 is SASEGT. Trimming stripped 5 bases from V and 0 bases from J, with 11 bases between. CDR3 loop: CASSLQVNSGNTIYF. DNA of the CDR3: TGTGCCAGCAGTTTACAGGTTAACTCTGGAAACACCATATATTTT.

J is TRBJ2-1 and V is TRBV27; TRBD2 matches at 8 bases. V dropped 4 bases and J dropped 2; count of bases not matched to a gene: 7. Germline V gene lookup returns CDR1 MNHEY and CDR2 SMNVEV (reference sequence). CDR3 length equals 16 residues. The CDR3 nucleotides read TGTGCCAGCAGTTCATTAGCGGGACCACCCTACAATGAGCAGTTCTTC. It specifies CASSSLAGPPYNEQFF.

As regards this clone: At one of its ends the junction is not consistent with the germline gene, which may arise from a read error. The rearrangement uses TRBV10-2 and TRBJ1-5, with D possibly TRBD1 on 6 matching bases. The CDR3 runs 13 residues. Germline CDR1 and CDR2: WSHSY and SAAADI. The CDR3 DNA follows: TGCGCAAGCACCACAGGGTTAAATCAGCCCCAGCATTTT. This codes for CASTTGLNQPQHF.

A single count supports this clone. The chain links TRBV29-1 to TRBJ2-5; the match to TRBD1 covers 7 bases. The germline CDR1 and CDR2 sequences are SQVTM and ANQGSEA. CDR3 length equals 17 residues. The V gene end was trimmed by 4 bases and the J gene end by 1 base; junction bases not matched to a gene: 15. DNA for the CDR3: TGCAGCGTTGTAGTAGTCAAGGGGGCGCTTCCCCAAGAGACCCAGTACTTC. Translated: CSVVVVKGALPQETQYF.

The chain employs TRBV29-1 and TRBJ1-1, with 7 bases fitting TRBD1. The CDR3 loop spans 12 amino acids. Per germline, CDR1 SQVTM and CDR2 ANQGSEA. The V gene end was trimmed by 7 bases and the J gene end by 5 bases; junction bases not matched to a gene: 7. CDR3 sequence: CSAWTGWTEAFF. CDR3 bases: TGCAGCGCTTGGACAGGTTGGACTGAAGCTTTCTTT.

The V and J genes are TRBV19 and TRBJ1-2; D is unresolved. CDR3 length: 16 amino acids. Germline lookup yields CDR1 LNHDA and CDR2 SQIVND (reference sequence). V gave up 2 bases and J gave up 3 bases, with 16 bases separating them. The CDR3 DNA sequence: TGTGCCAGTAGTATAACGGCGACAATGGGTGACTATGGCTACACCTTC. It translates to CASSITATMGDYGYTF.

V and J are TRBV6-5 and TRBJ2-7; D is perhaps TRBD1 or TRBD2 (5 bases each). This CDR3 comprises 13 residues. Germline-derived CDR1 and CDR2 are MNHEY and SVGAGI. V was clipped by 6 bases and J by 3 bases, with 12 bases between them. For the CDR3, the DNA is TGTGCCAGCAGCCAGGGACCGGTCTACGAGCAGTACTTC. Translation gives CASSQGPVYEQYF.

This sequence joins TRBV6-1 and TRBJ1-2; D uncertain. The CDR3 sequence is 12 residues long. Trimming removed 3 bases from V and 6 bases from J, with 8 bases in between. CDR1 and CDR2 from the germline V gene are MNHNS and SASEGT. The CDR3 sequence: CASSDTGNGYTF. In DNA form, the CDR3 reads TGTGCCAGCAGTGATACGGGGAATGGCTACACCTTC.

DNA for the CDR3: TGTGCCAGCAGCCAAGAAAGGGGGACAGCGACTGAAGCTTTCTTT. It is translated as CASSQERGTATEAFF. This chain joins TRBV4-2 and TRBJ1-1; 7 bases line up with TRBD1. The junction had 6 bases not matched to a gene; V was cut back by 0 bases and J by 5 bases. The CDR3 has 15 amino acids. Germline V lookup: CDR1 LGHNA, CDR2 YNFKEQ.